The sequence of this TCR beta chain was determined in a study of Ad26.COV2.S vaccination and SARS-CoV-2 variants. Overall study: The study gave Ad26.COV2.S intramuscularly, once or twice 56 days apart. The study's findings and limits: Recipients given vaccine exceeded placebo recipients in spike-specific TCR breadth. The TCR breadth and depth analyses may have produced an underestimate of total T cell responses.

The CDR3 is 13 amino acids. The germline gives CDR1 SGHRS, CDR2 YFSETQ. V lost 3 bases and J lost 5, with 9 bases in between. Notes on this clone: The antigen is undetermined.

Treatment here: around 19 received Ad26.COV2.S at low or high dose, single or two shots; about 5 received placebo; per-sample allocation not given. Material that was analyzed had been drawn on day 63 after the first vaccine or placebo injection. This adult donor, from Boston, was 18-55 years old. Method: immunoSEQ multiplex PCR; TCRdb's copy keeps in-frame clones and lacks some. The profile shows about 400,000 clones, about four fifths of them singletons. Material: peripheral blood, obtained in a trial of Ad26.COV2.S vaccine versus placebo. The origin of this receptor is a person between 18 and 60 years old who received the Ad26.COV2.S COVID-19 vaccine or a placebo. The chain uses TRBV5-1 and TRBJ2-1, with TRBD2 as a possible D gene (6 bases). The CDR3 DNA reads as TGCGCCAGCAGCTCAGCGGGCCACAATGAGCAGTTCTTC. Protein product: CASSSAGHNEQFF.